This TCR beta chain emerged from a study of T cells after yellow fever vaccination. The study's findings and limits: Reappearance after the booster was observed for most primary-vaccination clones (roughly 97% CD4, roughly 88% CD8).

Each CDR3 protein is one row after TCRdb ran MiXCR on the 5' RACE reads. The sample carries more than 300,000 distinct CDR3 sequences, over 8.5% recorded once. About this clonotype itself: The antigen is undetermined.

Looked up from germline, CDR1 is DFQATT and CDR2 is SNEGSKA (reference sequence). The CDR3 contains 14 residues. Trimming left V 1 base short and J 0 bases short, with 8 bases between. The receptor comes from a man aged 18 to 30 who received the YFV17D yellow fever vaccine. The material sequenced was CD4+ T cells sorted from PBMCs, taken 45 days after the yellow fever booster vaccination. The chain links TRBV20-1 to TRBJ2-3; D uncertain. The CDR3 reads CSARAHSSTDTQYF. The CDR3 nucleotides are TGCAGTGCTAGAGCACATTCTAGCACAGATACGCAGTATTTT.